This entry concerns a single T cell receptor (beta chain). TCRdb ran MiXCR on the 5' RACE reads and lists one entry per CDR3 protein. The table records 450,000 to 650,000 distinct CDR3 sequences, roughly 21% of them present only once. V was shortened by 4 bases and J by 0 bases, with 9 bases between the two germline ends. The germline CDR1 and CDR2 sequences are SGHTA and FQGTGA. The CDR3 totals 14 residues. This sample was included in a study of T-cell memory formation after mild COVID-19. The rearrangement uses TRBV7-3 and TRBJ1-1; D ambiguous. Source material: PBMCs or a T cell subset sorted from them (not recorded which). The TCR sequence derives from an adult woman who had mild COVID-19 (a few samples of this study predate the infection). Cell type and time point are not known. The CDR3 DNA sequence: TGTGCCAGCAGCTCTGGGGATTTGAACACTGAAGCTTTCTTT. This sequence encodes CASSSGDLNTEAFF.